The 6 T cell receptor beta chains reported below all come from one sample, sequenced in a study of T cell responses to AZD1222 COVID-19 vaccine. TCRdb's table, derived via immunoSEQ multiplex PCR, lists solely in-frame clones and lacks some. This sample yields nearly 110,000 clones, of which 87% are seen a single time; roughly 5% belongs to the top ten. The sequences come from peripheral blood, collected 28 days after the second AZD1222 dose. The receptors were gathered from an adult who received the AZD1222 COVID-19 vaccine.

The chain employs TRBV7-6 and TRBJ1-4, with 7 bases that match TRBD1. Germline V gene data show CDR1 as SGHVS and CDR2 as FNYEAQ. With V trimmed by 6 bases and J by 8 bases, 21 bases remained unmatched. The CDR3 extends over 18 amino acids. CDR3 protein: CASRPTGWLAKGGEKLFF. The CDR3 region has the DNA TGTGCCAGCAGGCCGACAGGGTGGTTGGCCAAAGGTGGCGAAAAACTGTTTTTT. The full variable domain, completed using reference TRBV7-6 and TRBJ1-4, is GAGVSQSPRYKVTKRGQDVALRCDPISGHVSLYWYRQALGQGPEFLTYFNYEAQQDKSGLPNDRFSAERPEGSISTLTIQRTEQRDSAMYRCASRPTGWLAKGGEKLFFGSGTQLSVL.

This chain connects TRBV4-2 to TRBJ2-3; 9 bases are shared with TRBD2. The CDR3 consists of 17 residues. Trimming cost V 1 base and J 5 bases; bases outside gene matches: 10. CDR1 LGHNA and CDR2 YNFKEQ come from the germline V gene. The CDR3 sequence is CASSQGLRGGLGDTQYF. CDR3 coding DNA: TGTGCCAGCAGCCAAGGTTTGCGGGGGGGCCTTGGAGATACGCAGTATTTT.

The chain's CDR3 is CASNTPTGADTQYF. CDR3 nucleotide sequence: TGTGCCAGCAACACCCCGACAGGGGCAGATACGCAGTATTTT. The chain is built from TRBV2 and TRBJ2-3; 8 bases fit TRBD1. The V gene end was trimmed by 7 bases and the J gene end by 4 bases; junction bases not matched to a gene: 7. CDR1 and CDR2 from the germline V gene are SNHLY and FYNNEI. The CDR3 runs to 14 residues.

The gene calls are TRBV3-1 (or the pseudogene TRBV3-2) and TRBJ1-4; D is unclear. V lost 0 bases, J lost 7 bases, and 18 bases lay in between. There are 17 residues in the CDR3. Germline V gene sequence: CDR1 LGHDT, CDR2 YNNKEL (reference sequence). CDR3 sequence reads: CASSQERVPRPFEKLFF. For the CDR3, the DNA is TGTGCCAGCAGCCAAGAAAGGGTTCCGAGACCCTTTGAAAAACTGTTTTTT.

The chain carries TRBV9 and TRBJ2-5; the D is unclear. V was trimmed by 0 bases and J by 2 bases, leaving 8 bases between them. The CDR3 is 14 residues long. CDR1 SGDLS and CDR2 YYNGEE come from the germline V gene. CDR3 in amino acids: CASSVAAAQETQYF. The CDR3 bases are TGTGCCAGCAGCGTAGCGGCTGCACAAGAGACCCAGTACTTC.

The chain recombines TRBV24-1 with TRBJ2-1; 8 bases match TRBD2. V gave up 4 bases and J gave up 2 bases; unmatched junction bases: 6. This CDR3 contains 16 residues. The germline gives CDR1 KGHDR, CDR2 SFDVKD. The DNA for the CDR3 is TGTGCCACCAGTGACCCCCGGGGGGGGGCCTACAATGAGCAGTTCTTC. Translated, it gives CATSDPRGGAYNEQFF.